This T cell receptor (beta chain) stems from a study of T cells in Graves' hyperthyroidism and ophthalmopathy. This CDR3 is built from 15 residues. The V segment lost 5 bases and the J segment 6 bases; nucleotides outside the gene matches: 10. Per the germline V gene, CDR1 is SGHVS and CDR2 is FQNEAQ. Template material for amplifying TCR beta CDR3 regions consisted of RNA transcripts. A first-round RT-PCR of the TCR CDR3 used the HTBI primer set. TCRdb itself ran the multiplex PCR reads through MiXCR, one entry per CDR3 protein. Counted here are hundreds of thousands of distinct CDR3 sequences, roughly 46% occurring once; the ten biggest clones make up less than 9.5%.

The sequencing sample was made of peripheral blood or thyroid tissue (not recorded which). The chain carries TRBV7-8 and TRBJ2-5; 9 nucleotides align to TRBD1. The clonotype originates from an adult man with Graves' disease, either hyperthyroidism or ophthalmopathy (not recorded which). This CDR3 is CASSRDRGGDQTQYF. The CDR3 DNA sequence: TGTGCCAGCAGCCGCGACAGGGGGGGCGACCAGACCCAGTACTTC.